The entry below gives a single TCR beta chain sequence along with its context. This sample was included in a study of T-cell memory formation after mild COVID-19. TCRdb analysed the 5' RACE reads with MiXCR anew, one entry per CDR3 protein. Seen here are about 190,000 distinct CDR3 sequences, 15% to 20% observed once, and the top ten hold around 2.4%. V lost 0 bases, J lost 4 bases, and 9 bases lay in between. The germline CDR1 and CDR2 sequences are MNHEY and SVGAGI. There are 14 residues in the CDR3. This sequence was found in an adult woman who had mild COVID-19 (a few samples of this study predate the infection). Cell type and time point are not known. V gene TRBV6-5 combines with J gene TRBJ1-2; a weak D match, TRBD1 (5 bases). Sequenced input: PBMCs or a T cell subset sorted from them (not recorded which). CDR3 nucleotide sequence: TGTGCCAGCAGTTACTCGGGGCAGGTCTATGGCTACACCTTC. Its translation is CASSYSGQVYGYTF.